These T cell receptor beta chains were read from a single sample in a study of identifying expanded T cells in peripheral blood. Repertoires were generated with immunoSEQ multiplex PCR, while TCRdb's copy carries only in-frame clones and drops some. The table records 85,000 to 95,000 clones, about nine tenths of them present only once. The sample taken for sequencing was blood. The source of these receptors is a person aged 18 to 70 in good health. Both conserved end residues are part of each CDR3. The D gene is left open where the match is weak. Expanded clones get a size class; other rows say once, few or many, or leave the size out.

cdr3_nt | cdr3_aa | clone_size | j_call | d_call | cdr3_length | v_call
TGTGCCAGCAGCGTGTCACCTAGCGGGAGTAGGGGTGAGCAGTTCTTC | CASSVSPSGSRGEQFF | once | TRBJ2-1 | TRBD2 | 16 | TRBV9
TGTGCCAGCAGTAGTAGCGGGGGCACAGATACGCAGTATTTT | CASSSSGGTDTQYF | NA | TRBJ2-3 | TRBD2 | 14 | TRBV28
TGTGCCAGTAGTAAGACCACCGGGCTCGAGCAGTACTTC | CASSKTTGLEQYF | NA | TRBJ2-7 | NA | 13 | TRBV19
TGTGCCAGCAGCTTCGGTAGCGGGGCGGGGGATACGCAGTATTTT | CASSFGSGAGDTQYF | NA | TRBJ2-3 | TRBD2 | 15 | TRBV7-3
TGTGCCAGCAGCTTAGGGTCGGTTCCCTGGAGGGCTGAAGCTTTCTTT | CASSLGSVPWRAEAFF | NA | TRBJ1-1 | NA | 16 | TRBV7-8
TGTGCCAGCAGCTTAAGCTTCGCCTACGAGCAGTACTTC | CASSLSFAYEQYF | NA | TRBJ2-7 | NA | 13 | TRBV7-9
TGTGCCAGCAGCGGGGGGAGGTTCACAGATACGCAGTATTTT | CASSGGRFTDTQYF | NA | TRBJ2-3 | NA | 14 | TRBV9
TGTGCCAGCAGTGCAGCAGGGGACGGACTGAACACTGAAGCTTTCTTT | CASSAAGDGLNTEAFF | few | TRBJ1-1 | NA | 16 | TRBV28
TGTGCCAGCAGTGACCGGGCTAGCGGGGGCAATGAGCAGTTCTTC | CASSDRASGGNEQFF | few | TRBJ2-1 | TRBD2 | 15 | TRBV6-4
TGTGCCAGCAGTTCCCTTGGGAGCAATCAGCCCCAGCATTTT | CASSSLGSNQPQHF | once | TRBJ1-5 | NA | 14 | TRBV28
TGTGCCAGCAGTTACGACAGGGCTGAAGCTTTCTTT | CASSYDRAEAFF | NA | TRBJ1-1 | TRBD1 | 12 | TRBV6-5
TGCGCCAGCAGCTTGCAACCCCAATTTGGACAGATGAACACTGAAGCTTTCTTT | CASSLQPQFGQMNTEAFF | NA | TRBJ1-1 | NA | 18 | TRBV5-1
TGTGCCAGCAGGTCAACAGGGAATCCCTACAATGAGCAGTTCTTC | CASRSTGNPYNEQFF | NA | TRBJ2-1 | NA | 15 | TRBV2
TGTGCCACGAAGAGGGCGTTCGGGCGGCAAGAGACCCAGTACTTC | CATKRAFGRQETQYF | NA | TRBJ2-5 | NA | 15 | TRBV28
TGCGCCAGCGATCTTAACAGGGGGCAAGAGACCCAGTACTTC | CASDLNRGQETQYF | once | TRBJ2-5 | TRBD1 | 14 | TRBV10-2
TGTGCCAGCAGCTTATTAGAGTACAGATTCCTTCTGAACACTGAAGCTTTCTTT | CASSLLEYRFLLNTEAFF | NA | TRBJ1-1 | NA | 18 | TRBV7-9
TGTGCCAGCCGACAGGGCGGGAACACTGAAGCTTTCTTT | CASRQGGNTEAFF | NA | TRBJ1-1 | TRBD1 | 13 | TRBV18
TGTGCCAGCAGCCGAGGGACAGGAGAGACCCAGTACTTC | CASSRGTGETQYF | NA | TRBJ2-5 | TRBD1 | 13 | TRBV16
TGCGCCAGCAGCCCGAGCCGGGAGACCCAGTACTTC | CASSPSRETQYF | NA | TRBJ2-5 | NA | 12 | TRBV5-1
TGCGCCAGCAGATCCGGAGTAACATATAACTATGGCTACACCTTC | CASRSGVTYNYGYTF | NA | TRBJ1-2 | NA | 15 | TRBV4-1
TGTGCCAGCAGTGCCTTTGTAGCGGGGGGGCTGGCTGAGCAGTTCTTC | CASSAFVAGGLAEQFF | few | TRBJ2-1 | TRBD2 | 16 | TRBV6-4
TGTGCCAGCAGTTGGACTAGCTTGAGGGAGACCCAGTACTTC | CASSWTSLRETQYF | NA | TRBJ2-5 | TRBD2 | 14 | TRBV6-1
TGTGCCAGCAGCTTAGGGTCCCGGGACAGGTTTTCTAGCACAGATACGCAGTATTTT | CASSLGSRDRFSSTDTQYF | NA | TRBJ2-3 | TRBD1 | 19 | TRBV7-3
TGTGCCAGCAGCGGCGGGGAAGGGATCTATTCACCCCTCCACTTT | CASSGGEGIYSPLHF | NA | TRBJ1-6 | NA | 15 | TRBV9
TGCGCCAGCAGCCAAGTATGGTATGGGGCCAACGTCCTGACTTTC | CASSQVWYGANVLTF | NA | TRBJ2-6 | NA | 15 | TRBV4-1
TGTGCCAGCAGCTTTCAAGGGGCAGAAGGCGGGGAGCTGTTTTTT | CASSFQGAEGGELFF | NA | TRBJ2-2 | NA | 15 | TRBV7-6
TGTGCCAGCAGCCCACAGGTTTTGGGGGGTCAGCCCCAGCATTTT | CASSPQVLGGQPQHF | NA | TRBJ1-5 | NA | 15 | TRBV7-2
TGCGCCAGCAGCTTGAATGCCAGGGCAGGGAGGTACAATGAGCAGTTCTTC | CASSLNARAGRYNEQFF | NA | TRBJ2-1 | NA | 17 | TRBV5-1
TGCGCCAGCAGCTTGGGGGGACAGACCTACAATGAGCAGTTCTTC | CASSLGGQTYNEQFF | NA | TRBJ2-1 | TRBD1 | 15 | TRBV5-1
TGTGCCAGCAGTGAAGCTAGCGGGGGGCAAGAGACCCAGTACTTC | CASSEASGGQETQYF | NA | TRBJ2-5 | TRBD2 | 15 | TRBV6-1
TGTGCCAGCTCTCGACCCCGCGGGGCAGATACGCAGTATTTT | CASSRPRGADTQYF | NA | TRBJ2-3 | NA | 14 | TRBV7-9
TGCGCCAGCAGCTTGGGGCAGGCGAACTCTGGAAACACCATATATTTT | CASSLGQANSGNTIYF | NA | TRBJ1-3 | NA | 16 | TRBV5-1
TGTGCCAGCGCCTCTTTGGACACGAACACCGGGGAGCTGTTTTTT | CASASLDTNTGELFF | NA | TRBJ2-2 | NA | 15 | TRBV25-1
TGTGCCAGTCGCGACGGACAGGGTAACTACCAGCCCCAGCATTTT | CASRDGQGNYQPQHF | NA | TRBJ1-5 | TRBD1 | 15 | TRBV19
TGTGCCAGCAGCCCATTGTCAGGGTCGTTTCTCGAGCAGTACTTC | CASSPLSGSFLEQYF | NA | TRBJ2-7 | NA | 15 | TRBV7-9
TGTGCCAGCATGGGGTACATAGCTAACTATGGCTACACCTTC | CASMGYIANYGYTF | NA | TRBJ1-2 | NA | 14 | TRBV28
TGTGCCAGCAGTGTACCCGGGACTAGGCTAAACAATGAGCAGTTCTTC | CASSVPGTRLNNEQFF | NA | TRBJ2-1 | TRBD2 | 16 | TRBV6-4
TGCGCCAGCAGTGGCCTCGGACGGAATGAGCAGTTCTTC | CASSGLGRNEQFF | NA | TRBJ2-1 | NA | 13 | TRBV10-1
TGTGCCAGCATTGGCGGGCGCACAGATACGCAGTATTTT | CASIGGRTDTQYF | NA | TRBJ2-3 | NA | 13 | TRBV27
TGCGCCAGCTTCCGAGACAGGGGTTCCTACGAGCAGTACTTC | CASFRDRGSYEQYF | NA | TRBJ2-7 | TRBD1 | 14 | TRBV10-2
TGTGCTAGTGGCCGGACAGGGGGCGGTATCTATGGCTACACCTTC | CASGRTGGGIYGYTF | NA | TRBJ1-2 | TRBD1 | 15 | TRBV12-5
TGTGCCAGCAGCAAAGAAGGGACAGAATCCACCGGGGAGCTGTTTTTT | CASSKEGTESTGELFF | NA | TRBJ2-2 | NA | 16 | TRBV21-1
TGTGCCAGCAGCTTATATGGGGGGGCAGCGGTGAACACAGATACGCAGTATTTT | CASSLYGGAAVNTDTQYF | NA | TRBJ2-3 | NA | 18 | TRBV7-2
TGTGCCAGCAGTTTTTACAGGGTGAATGAGCAGTTCTTC | CASSFYRVNEQFF | NA | TRBJ2-1 | NA | 13 | TRBV28
TGCAGCGTTGCCCCAGCGGGAGGCCAAGATACGCAGTATTTT | CSVAPAGGQDTQYF | few | TRBJ2-3 | TRBD2 | 14 | TRBV29-1
TGTGCCACCAGCAGAGATAGTGTCGAGCAGTTCTTC | CATSRDSVEQFF | NA | TRBJ2-1 | NA | 12 | TRBV15
TGTGCCAGCAGCAGACGGGGGGAGAACACCGGGGAGCTGTTTTTT | CASSRRGENTGELFF | NA | TRBJ2-2 | TRBD2 | 15 | TRBV11-2
TGTGCCAGCAGAAGGGGGGTTGGAGAAAAACTGTTTTTT | CASRRGVGEKLFF | NA | TRBJ1-4 | NA | 13 | TRBV11-2
TGTGCCAGCAGCTCCAGGACAGGGGGGTCCTACGAGCAGTACTTC | CASSSRTGGSYEQYF | NA | TRBJ2-7 | TRBD1 | 15 | TRBV7-9
TGTGCCAGCAGTATAATGACCTCTAGCCTGAATGAAGCTTTCTTT | CASSIMTSSLNEAFF | NA | TRBJ1-1 | NA | 15 | TRBV27
TGTGCCAGTAGCCCCAACTCCTACGAGCAGTACTTC | CASSPNSYEQYF | NA | TRBJ2-7 | NA | 12 | TRBV19
TGTGCCAGCAGCCAGGGACGACTAGCGGGAGTGGACGAGCAGTACTTC | CASSQGRLAGVDEQYF | few | TRBJ2-7 | TRBD2 | 16 | TRBV4-2
TGTGCCAGCTCACACGCAACAGGGGTCCGGAACACTGAAGCTTTCTTT | CASSHATGVRNTEAFF | NA | TRBJ1-1 | TRBD1 | 16 | TRBV18
TGTGCCAGCAGTGAGGGGACACAAGAGACCCAGTACTTC | CASSEGTQETQYF | NA | TRBJ2-5 | NA | 13 | TRBV6-4
TGTGCCATCAGTGGAAGGATTCTCCGAGGTTCACCCCTCCACTTT | CAISGRILRGSPLHF | NA | TRBJ1-6 | NA | 15 | TRBV10-3
TGTGCCAGCAGCTTAGCGCAGTCGGAGAAAAACATTCAGTACTTC | CASSLAQSEKNIQYF | NA | TRBJ2-4 | NA | 15 | TRBV7-2